Listed here are 14 T cell receptor beta chains from one sample, sequenced in a study of beta chain features in type 1 diabetes listed by TCRdb under 2018. Results and caveats for the whole study, not just this receptor: Type 1 diabetes patients showed a moderate but significant shortening of TCRB CDR3 length in all four CD4+ subsets.

Receptor amplification or capture employed the immunoSEQ multiplex PCR assay. The entire amount of isolated RNA was reverse transcribed using the High Capacity cDNA Reverse Transcription Kit, so the sequenced TCRB transcripts were expressed ones. TCRdb limited this immuneACCESS table to in-frame rearrangements with V and J called. A share of clones is missing; checked studies link under half to unresolved V genes, and the rest is unexplained. This sample gives 200,000 to 300,000 clones in total; roughly 11% of them show up just once. In total, the top ten clones hold approximately 0.015% of the sample. No cognate antigen is known for these TCRs. Sequences were obtained from naive CD4+ T cells from blood. This specimen's cell subset or site label, per the study, means: true naive CD4+ T cells. These receptors all come from a man aged 25-40 years with type 1 diabetes.

This clone was counted between two and nine times. The chain couples TRBV5-4 to TRBJ2-5; weak D call: TRBD2 (6 bases). V lost 5 bases, J lost 2 bases, and 25 bases lay in between. The CDR3 has 18 amino acids. Germline CDR1 reads SGHNT; CDR2 reads YYREEE (reference sequence). Written as DNA, the CDR3 is TGTGCCAGCAGTCGGAATAGCGGAGGAACCGAGGGTCAAGAGACCCAGTACTTC. It yields the protein CASSRNSGGTEGQETQYF.

This chain uses TRBV15 with TRBJ2-3; D call uncertain. CDR3 length: 12 residues. With 3 bases removed from V and 2 bases from J, the gap between germline ends came to 3 bases. From germline, CDR1 is LNHNV and CDR2 YYDKDF (reference sequence). The CDR3 reads CATSRYTDTQYF. CDR3 nucleotides: TGTGCCACCAGCAGGTACACAGATACGCAGTATTTT.

This clone was seen a few times. The chain has TRBV5-1 and TRBJ2-1, with D perhaps matching TRBD1 (6 bases). The CDR3 is made up of 13 amino acids. Germline loops: CDR1 SGHRS, CDR2 YFSETQ. V dropped 2 bases and J dropped 10 bases, with 13 bases sitting between them. The CDR3 loop reads CASSFYREGEQFF. The CDR3 DNA sequence: TGCGCCAGCAGCTTTTACAGGGAAGGCGAGCAGTTCTTC.

This clone was detected only a few times. This rearrangement joins TRBV7-8 to TRBJ2-1, with 8 bases aligning to TRBD1. Looked up from germline, CDR1 is SGHVS and CDR2 is FQNEAQ. The J segment lost 4 bases and the V segment lost 1 base, leaving 6 bases of the junction unmatched. This CDR3 has 16 residues. The CDR3 protein is CASSLGGGTGYNEQFF. The CDR3 DNA sequence: TGTGCCAGCAGCTTAGGAGGGGGGACAGGATACAATGAGCAGTTCTTC.

This clone has more than one count but fewer than ten. This chain connects TRBV19 to TRBJ1-6, with a tentative D call TRBD1 (6 bases). Trimming pared 9 bases from V and 7 bases from J, leaving 13 bases between. Germline CDR1 is LNHDA and CDR2 is SQIVND (reference sequence). CDR3 length equals 13 residues. DNA for the CDR3: TGTGCCAGCAGCTGGACAGCCAATTCACCCCTCCACTTT. It codes for CASSWTANSPLHF.

In its sample, this clone was seen a few times. The chain couples TRBV10-3 to TRBJ2-5; 9 bases map to TRBD2. The junction had 7 bases not matched to a gene; V was cut back by 8 bases and J by 3 bases. The CDR3 extends over 14 amino acids. Germline CDR1 is ENHRY and CDR2 is SYGVKD. The CDR3 region is CAIGASGTEETQYF. In DNA, the CDR3 is TGTGCCATCGGTGCTAGCGGGACGGAAGAGACCCAGTACTTC.

The chain couples TRBV11-3 to TRBJ2-2; D gene ambiguous. CDR1 and CDR2 (germline): SGHNT, YENEEA. Between the trimmed V and J ends, which lost 0 bases and 6 bases, there was a span of 8 bases. CDR3 size: 14 residues. As DNA, the CDR3 is TGTGCCAGCAGCTTAGATCAACTTTCCGGGGAGCTGTTTTTT. Translating it yields CASSLDQLSGELFF.

The chain links TRBV7-9 to TRBJ2-5, with D possibly being TRBD2 (6 bases). V shed 3 bases and J shed 5 bases, with 13 bases lying between them. Germline values: CDR1 SEHNR, CDR2 FQNEAQ (reference sequence). CDR3 size: 14 residues. CDR3 sequence: CASSFLTAGETQYF. CDR3 sequence (DNA): TGTGCCAGCAGCTTTTTAACCGCGGGGGAGACCCAGTACTTC.

This clone has just a few counts. This rearrangement joins TRBV2 to TRBJ2-5, with 7 bases aligning to TRBD2. The ends lost 8 bases at V and 5 bases at J; junction bases unmatched: 5. The CDR3 contains 12 residues. Germline CDR1 reads SNHLY; CDR2 reads FYNNEI. DNA of the CDR3: TGTGCCAGCCAGAGCGGGGTGGAGACCCAGTACTTC. This gives the protein CASQSGVETQYF.

This clone has only a few counts. The chain carries TRBV5-4 and TRBJ2-7; the D gene is possibly TRBD2 (5 bases). This CDR3 has 14 residues. The germline V and J ends were trimmed by 4 bases and 6 bases, with 17 bases remaining between them. CDR1 is SGHNT, CDR2 YYREEE, per germline (reference sequence). Written as DNA, the CDR3 is TGTGCCAGCAGCCTTAAGGCCCAAAGCGGCGAGCAGTACTTC. Translated: CASSLKAQSGEQYF.

This clone has more than one count but fewer than ten. This rearrangement joins TRBV6-5 to TRBJ1-1, with 7 nucleotides matching TRBD1. From germline, CDR1 is MNHEY and CDR2 SVGAGI. This CDR3 is built from 15 residues. V lost 2 bases, J lost 0 bases, and 3 bases stayed unmatched. The chain's CDR3 is CASSYTGTVNTEAFF. The CDR3 bases are TGTGCCAGCAGTTACACCGGGACAGTGAACACTGAAGCTTTCTTT.

This clone was recorded a few times. The chain is built from TRBV9 and TRBJ2-2; 9 nucleotides agree with TRBD2. Trimming at V came to 0 bases and at J to 2 bases, leaving 5 bases not matched to a gene. The CDR3 has 17 residues. CDR1 is SGDLS and CDR2 is YYNGEE in the germline V gene. This CDR3 is CASSVGLAGINTGELFF. CDR3 nucleotide sequence: TGTGCCAGCAGCGTAGGCCTAGCGGGGATTAACACCGGGGAGCTGTTTTTT.

The genes are TRBV5-4 and TRBJ2-3; weak D call: TRBD2 (6 bases). The CDR3 has 12 residues. Trimming cost V 10 bases and J 1 base, with 10 bases left between them. Germline-derived CDR1 and CDR2 are SGHNT and YYREEE (reference sequence). CDR3 nucleotides: TGTGCCGCGGGCGGGGGCACAGATACGCAGTATTTT. It is translated as CAAGGGTDTQYF.

The table lists this clone with a few counts. The genes are TRBV14 and TRBJ2-2; no firm D call. V gave up 3 bases and J gave up 4 bases, with 9 bases separating them. Germline V gene data show CDR1 as SGHDN and CDR2 as FVKESK. This CDR3 comprises 14 residues. For the CDR3, the DNA is TGTGCCAGCAGCCAGGCCTCACCCACCGGGGAGCTGTTTTTT. Protein sequence: CASSQASPTGELFF. The whole variable domain, filled in from reference TRBV14 and TRBJ2-2, reads EAGVTQFPSHSVIEKGQTVTLRCDPISGHDNLYWYRRVMGKEIKFLLHFVKESKQDESGMPNNRFLAERTGGTYSTLKVQPAELEDSGVYFCASSQASPTGELFFGEGSRLTVL.